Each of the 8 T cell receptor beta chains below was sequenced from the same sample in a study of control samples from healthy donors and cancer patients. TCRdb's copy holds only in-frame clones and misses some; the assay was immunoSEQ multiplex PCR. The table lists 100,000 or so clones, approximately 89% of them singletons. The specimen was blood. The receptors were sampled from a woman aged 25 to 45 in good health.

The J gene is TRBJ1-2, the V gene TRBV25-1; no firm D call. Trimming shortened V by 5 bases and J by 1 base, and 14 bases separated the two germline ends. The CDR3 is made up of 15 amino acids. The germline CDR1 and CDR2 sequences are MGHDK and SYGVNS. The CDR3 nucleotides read TGTGCCAGCAGTCCCTTAACGGAGTATAACTATGGCTACACCTTC. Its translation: CASSPLTEYNYGYTF.

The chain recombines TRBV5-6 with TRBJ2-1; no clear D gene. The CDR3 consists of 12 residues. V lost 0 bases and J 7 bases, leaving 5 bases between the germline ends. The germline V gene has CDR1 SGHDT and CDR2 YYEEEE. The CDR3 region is CASSLEENEQFF. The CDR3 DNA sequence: TGTGCCAGCAGCTTGGAGGAGAATGAGCAGTTCTTC.

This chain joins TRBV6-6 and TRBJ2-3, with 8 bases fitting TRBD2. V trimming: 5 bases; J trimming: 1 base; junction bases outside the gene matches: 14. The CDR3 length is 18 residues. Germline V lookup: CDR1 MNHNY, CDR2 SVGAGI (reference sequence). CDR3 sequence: CASSPLAGGGGGTDTQYF. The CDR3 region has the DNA TGTGCCAGCAGTCCCCTGGCGGGAGGAGGAGGGGGCACAGATACGCAGTATTTT.

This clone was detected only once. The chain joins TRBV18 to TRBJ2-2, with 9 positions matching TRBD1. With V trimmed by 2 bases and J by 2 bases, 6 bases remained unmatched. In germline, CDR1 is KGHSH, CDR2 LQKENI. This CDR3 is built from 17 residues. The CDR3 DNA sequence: TGTGCCAGCTCACCAAACAGGGGGCTCTTCAACACCGGGGAGCTGTTTTTT. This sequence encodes CASSPNRGLFNTGELFF.

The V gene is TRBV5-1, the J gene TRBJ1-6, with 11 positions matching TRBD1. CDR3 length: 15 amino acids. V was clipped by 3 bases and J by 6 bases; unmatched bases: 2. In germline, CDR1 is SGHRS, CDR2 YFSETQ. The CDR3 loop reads CASSWGQGGNSPLHF. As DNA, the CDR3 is TGCGCCAGCAGCTGGGGACAGGGGGGTAATTCACCCCTCCACTTT.

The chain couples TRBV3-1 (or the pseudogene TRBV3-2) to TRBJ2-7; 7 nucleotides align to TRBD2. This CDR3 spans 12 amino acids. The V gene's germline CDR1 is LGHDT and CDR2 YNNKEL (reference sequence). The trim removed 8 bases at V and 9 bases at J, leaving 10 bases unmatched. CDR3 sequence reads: CASAVAGEGQYF. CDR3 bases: TGTGCCAGCGCCGTGGCGGGAGAGGGGCAGTACTTC.

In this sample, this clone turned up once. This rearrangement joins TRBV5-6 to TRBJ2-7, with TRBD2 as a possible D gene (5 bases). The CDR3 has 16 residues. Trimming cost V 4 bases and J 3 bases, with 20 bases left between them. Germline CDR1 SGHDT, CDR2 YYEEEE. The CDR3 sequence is CASSRVVLAFNYEQYF. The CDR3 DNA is TGTGCCAGCAGCCGTGTAGTGCTAGCTTTTAACTACGAGCAGTACTTC.

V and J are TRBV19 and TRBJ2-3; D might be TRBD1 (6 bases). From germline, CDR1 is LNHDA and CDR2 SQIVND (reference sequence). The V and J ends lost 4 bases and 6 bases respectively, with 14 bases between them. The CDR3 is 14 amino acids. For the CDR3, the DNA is TGTGCCAGTAGTACTCCGGGACATACGGATACGCAGTATTTT. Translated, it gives CASSTPGHTDTQYF.